The 20 T cell receptor beta chains listed next were all sequenced from one sample in a study of CD8 T cells in ankylosing spondylitis. Overall study results and limits: Seven to nine highly homologous variants made up a TCR beta motif that seemed to typify ankylosing spondylitis blood.

These receptors have no known antigen. MiXCR, run by TCRdb on the 5' RACE reads, gives a single entry per CDR3 protein. This sample has 400,000 or so distinct CDR3 sequences, with around 26% found just once. The sample taken for sequencing was blood, either unsorted or a sorted T cell fraction (not recorded which). The receptors come from a male donor with ankylosing spondylitis.

This clonotype was picked up many times. This chain uses TRBV24-1 with TRBJ1-5; 12 bases are shared with TRBD1. This CDR3 has 15 residues. CDR1 is KGHDR, CDR2 SFDVKD, per germline. V was pared by 4 bases and J by 8 bases, with 5 bases of the junction left unmatched. CDR3 in amino acids: CATSEGTGGGEPQHF. DNA for the CDR3: TGTGCCACCAGTGAGGGGACAGGGGGCGGAGAGCCCCAGCATTTT.

This rearrangement joins TRBV5-1 to TRBJ2-1; no definite D call. The germline V and J ends were trimmed by 0 bases and 6 bases, with 16 bases remaining between them. CDR1 is SGHRS and CDR2 is YFSETQ in the germline V gene. The CDR3 runs to 16 residues. In nucleotides, the CDR3 is TGCGCCAGCAGCTTGGGAAGTTCCAACAAAGGCAATGAGCAGTTCTTC. Protein product: CASSLGSSNKGNEQFF.

The rearrangement uses TRBV20-1 and TRBJ1-6, with D possibly being TRBD1 (5 bases). Germline V gene data show CDR1 as DFQATT and CDR2 as SNEGSKA (reference sequence). V was pared by 4 bases and J by 0 bases, with 13 bases between. The CDR3 has 16 residues. CDR3 region: CSAIRDLSSYNSPLHF. DNA for the CDR3: TGCAGTGCTATAAGGGACTTAAGCTCCTATAATTCACCCCTCCACTTT.

In this sample, this clonotype turned up a few times. The chain links TRBV24-1 to TRBJ2-1; TRBD1 matches 12 bases. The CDR3 spans 16 residues. Looked up from germline, CDR1 is KGHDR and CDR2 is SFDVKD. Trimming removed 5 bases from V and 6 bases from J; junction bases left unmatched: 7. The CDR3 protein is CATSGWDRGPLNEQFF. The CDR3 DNA is TGTGCCACCAGTGGGTGGGACAGGGGGCCCCTCAATGAGCAGTTCTTC.

This clonotype was observed a few times. This chain connects TRBV27 to TRBJ2-4; TRBD1 agrees at 8 bases. V shed 8 bases and J 5 bases; nucleotides not matched to a gene: 8. Germline V gene data show CDR1 as MNHEY and CDR2 as SMNVEV (reference sequence). This CDR3 has 14 residues. CDR3: CASAPRDRQNIQYF. In DNA, the CDR3 is TGTGCCAGCGCGCCTCGGGACAGGCAAAACATTCAGTACTTC.

This clonotype was detected a few times. The chain couples TRBV20-1 to TRBJ2-1; 9 bases match TRBD2. The J segment lost 4 bases and the V segment lost 2 bases, leaving 6 bases of the junction unmatched. The germline V gene has CDR1 DFQATT and CDR2 SNEGSKA (reference sequence). This CDR3 contains 15 residues. In nucleotides, the CDR3 is TGCAGTGCTAGAATCGCCGCGGGAGGGTACAATGAGCAGTTCTTC. Translated: CSARIAAGGYNEQFF.

The V and J genes are TRBV27 and TRBJ2-7; no clear D. Germline V CDR1 and CDR2: MNHEY, SMNVEV (reference sequence). The CDR3 is 14 amino acids. V gave up 5 bases and J gave up 3 bases, with 14 bases separating them. In DNA, the CDR3 is TGTGCCAGCAGTCGCGCCGGGTCTAACTACGAGCAGTACGTC. Translation gives CASSRAGSNYEQYV.

J is TRBJ2-4 and V is TRBV19; 10 nucleotides align to TRBD2. CDR1 is LNHDA, CDR2 SQIVND, per germline (reference sequence). This CDR3 is built from 18 residues. Trimming at V came to 5 bases and at J to 15 bases, leaving 25 bases not matched to a gene. The CDR3: CASSSSSGSKGTRNLMYF. In nucleotides, the CDR3 is TGTGCCAGTAGTTCTTCTAGCGGGAGTAAGGGGACCCGGAATTTGATGTACTTC.

This clonotype has just a few counts. This chain links TRBV5-1 with TRBJ2-5, with 16 bases matching TRBD2. There are 19 residues in the CDR3. CDR1 and CDR2 from the germline V gene are SGHRS and YFSETQ. Losses at the gene ends were 2 bases for V and 5 bases for J; bases not matched to a gene: 12. Here the CDR3 reads CASSFFGGTSGREAETQYF. The CDR3 nucleotides read TGCGCCAGCAGCTTCTTTGGCGGGACTAGCGGGAGGGAGGCGGAGACCCAGTACTTC.

The V gene is TRBV15, the J gene TRBJ2-1; the D is unclear. This CDR3 spans 13 amino acids. Trimming shortened V by 0 bases and J by 6 bases, and 6 bases separated the two germline ends. The germline V gene has CDR1 LNHNV and CDR2 YYDKDF (reference sequence). CDR3 DNA sequence: TGTGCCACCAGCAGAGATATGGGCAATGAGCAGTTCTTC. Its translation: CATSRDMGNEQFF.

This clonotype was observed a few times. The chain recombines TRBV15 with TRBJ2-3; 7 bases align to TRBD2. J lost 4 bases, V lost 0 bases, and 10 bases had no gene match. This CDR3 has 17 amino acids. Germline V lookup: CDR1 LNHNV, CDR2 YYDKDF (reference sequence). CDR3 nucleotide sequence: TGTGCCACCAGCAGAGATCTAAGTGGGAGGGCCTCAGATACGCAGTATTTT. It is translated as CATSRDLSGRASDTQYF.

The genes are TRBV11-1 and TRBJ1-2; D is perhaps TRBD1 (5 bases). Germline V gene data show CDR1 as SGHAT and CDR2 as FQDESV (reference sequence). V shed 5 bases and J shed 3 bases, with 16 bases lying between them. The CDR3 runs to 15 residues. The CDR3 region is CASSPRDVSYYGYTF. CDR3 nucleotides: TGTGCCAGCAGCCCCCGGGACGTCTCCTACTATGGCTACACCTTC.

This clonotype turned up a few times. The V call is TRBV11-2, the J call TRBJ1-1; possibly TRBD1 for D (5 bases). Between the trimmed V and J ends, which lost 1 base and 5 bases, there was a span of 8 bases. CDR3 size: 13 residues. The germline V gene encodes CDR1 SGHAT and CDR2 FQNNGV. The CDR3, as DNA: TGTGCCAGCAGCTTAGTGGGGGAAACTGAAGCTTTCTTT. It specifies CASSLVGETEAFF.

The chain links TRBV10-3 to TRBJ2-7; 7 nucleotides align to TRBD1. The J segment lost 7 bases and the V segment lost 3 bases, leaving 12 bases of the junction unmatched. The germline V gene has CDR1 ENHRY and CDR2 SYGVKD. The CDR3 consists of 15 residues. The DNA for the CDR3 is TGTGCCATCAGTGACCAAGGGACAGAGACAGGGGAGCAGTACGTC. Amino acids: CAISDQGTETGEQYV.

The chain has TRBV12-3 or TRBV12-4 and TRBJ2-2; TRBD1 matches at 7 bases. After removal of 5 bases from V and 6 bases from J, the junction contained 9 bases not matched to a gene. The CDR3 consists of 15 residues. CDR3 sequence reads: CASSRRDRGSGELFF. For the CDR3, the DNA is TGTGCCAGCAGTCGCCGGGACAGAGGGTCCGGGGAGCTGTTTTTT.

This clonotype was observed a handful of times. This chain connects TRBV11-2 to TRBJ2-2; TRBD1 matches at 7 bases. Germline loops: CDR1 SGHAT, CDR2 FQNNGV. The CDR3 covers 15 residues. The ends lost 3 bases at V and 4 bases at J; junction bases unmatched: 5. The CDR3 region is CASSLQTGLTGELFF. CDR3 DNA: TGTGCCAGCAGCTTGCAGACAGGGCTCACCGGGGAGCTGTTTTTT.

The chain uses TRBV7-2 and TRBJ2-7; D may be TRBD2 (6 bases). Trimming removed 0 bases from V and 0 bases from J, with 9 bases in between. The germline V gene has CDR1 SGHTA and CDR2 FQGNSA. There are 15 residues in the CDR3. The CDR3 DNA is TGTGCCAGCAGCTTAGCGCGGGGAACCTCCTACGAGCAGTACTTC. Translation gives CASSLARGTSYEQYF.

The chain recombines TRBV29-1 with TRBJ2-3; D is unclear. V lost 2 bases, J lost 1 base, and 10 bases lay in between. CDR1 and CDR2 (germline): SQVTM, ANQGSEA. This CDR3 has 14 amino acids. The CDR3 loop is CSVEWLDRTDTQYF. The CDR3 region has the DNA TGCAGCGTTGAATGGCTGGATCGCACAGATACGCAGTATTTT.

This clonotype was seen more than once but under ten times. The chain couples TRBV11-2 to TRBJ2-1; a weak D match, TRBD2 (5 bases). Germline values: CDR1 SGHAT, CDR2 FQNNGV. The CDR3 is 16 residues long. The germline V and J ends were trimmed by 1 base and 10 bases, with 20 bases remaining between them. The CDR3 nucleotides read TGTGCCAGCAGCTTAGTCCTCATGGCGTCCGGGGAAGAGCAGTTCTTC. Translated, it gives CASSLVLMASGEEQFF.

The V gene is TRBV7-9, the J gene TRBJ1-5; D is perhaps TRBD1 (5 bases). Per germline, CDR1 SEHNR and CDR2 FQNEAQ (reference sequence). V was shortened by 5 bases and J by 3 bases, with 11 bases between the two germline ends. This CDR3 has 14 residues. The CDR3 DNA sequence: TGTGCCAGCAGCATAGGGACGGACAATCAGCCCCAGCATTTT. This codes for CASSIGTDNQPQHF.